Listed below are T cell receptor beta chains from one sample, sequenced in a study of shared clonotypes between healthy human individuals. Sequenced by immunoSEQ multiplex PCR; TCRdb stores in-frame clones only, minus some. The sample includes 2 million to 2.5 million clones, 90% to 96% of them seen just once. The sample comprised naive CD4+ T cells sorted from blood. Receptor source: a man aged 18 to 35 in good health. Both conserved end residues are part of each CDR3. The D gene is left open where the match is weak. For some rows the clone size is stated as once, few or many, or as a class when expanded; others skip it.

length	J	size	D	V	DNA	CDR3
13	TRBJ2-2	.	.	TRBV7-6	TGTGCCAGCAGCTTAGATACGCCCGGGGAGCTGTTTTTT	CASSLDTPGELFF
14	TRBJ2-5	.	.	TRBV4-3	TGCGCCAGCAGCCAAGACCTGGGGCAAGAGACCCAGTACTTC	CASSQDLGQETQYF
15	TRBJ2-2	.	TRBD2	TRBV4-1	TGCGCCAGCGGCCGGACTAGCGGTAACACCGGGGAGCTGTTTTTT	CASGRTSGNTGELFF
12	TRBJ2-7	.	.	TRBV29-1	TGCAGCGTATCGACTAGTTCGAGCGAGCAGTACTTC	CSVSTSSSEQYF
20	TRBJ1-6	once	.	TRBV28	TGTGCCAGCCGACCGCAAAGTAAGAATTTCATCGCCTCCTATAATTCACCCCTCCACTTT	CASRPQSKNFIASYNSPLHF
14	TRBJ2-2	once	.	TRBV5-1	TGCGCCAGCAACGAACAGGGAAACACCGGGGAGCTGTTTTTT	CASNEQGNTGELFF
12	TRBJ2-1	.	.	TRBV5-6	TGTGCCAGCAGCCGCGGCTACAATGAGCAGTTCTTC	CASSRGYNEQFF
13	TRBJ2-4	.	.	TRBV14	TGTGCCAGCAGCCAAAGACAGACGAACATTCAGTACTTC	CASSQRQTNIQYF
15	TRBJ2-7	.	TRBD2	TRBV9	TGTGCCAGCAGCGTCGGGCGGGAGAAGACCTACGAGCAGTACTTC	CASSVGREKTYEQYF
17	TRBJ1-4	.	TRBD1	TRBV2	TGTGCCAGCAGGCCGGGACAGGGCAGGGGGGGTAATGAAAAACTGTTTTTT	CASRPGQGRGGNEKLFF
12	TRBJ2-5	.	.	TRBV2	TGTGCCAGCAGTGAAGTGGGAGAGACCCAGTACTTC	CASSEVGETQYF
15	TRBJ2-1	once	.	TRBV4-1	TGCGCCAGCAGCCAACCTTTAGACAGCTACAATGAGCAGTTCTTC	CASSQPLDSYNEQFF
17	TRBJ2-1	few	TRBD2	TRBV28	TGTGCCAGCAGTTCACCCGGGACTAGCGGTCTCTACAATGAGCAGTTCTTC	CASSSPGTSGLYNEQFF
15	TRBJ2-1	.	.	TRBV19	TGTGCCAGTATAAAGACAGGACCCTCCTACAATGAGCAGTTCTTC	CASIKTGPSYNEQFF
15	TRBJ2-1	.	.	TRBV4-3	TGCGCCAGCAGCCAAGTTACCCTCCTGGAAAATGAGCAGTTCTTC	CASSQVTLLENEQFF
13	TRBJ1-2	.	TRBD1	TRBV29-1	TGCAGCGCAGGGGACAGTGGTACTGGGGGCTACACCTTC	CSAGDSGTGGYTF
12	TRBJ2-7	.	.	TRBV27	TGTGCCAGCAGTTTAAACCCCTACGAGCAGTACTTC	CASSLNPYEQYF
14	TRBJ1-5	.	.	TRBV30	TGTGCCTGGAGGGGATCCCTTATCGGGCAGCCCCAGCATTTT	CAWRGSLIGQPQHF
13	TRBJ1-2	.	TRBD1	TRBV7-2	TGTGCCAGCAGCTTTGGCCGGACAGGTTACTACACCTTC	CASSFGRTGYYTF
17	TRBJ1-5	.	TRBD1	TRBV2	TGTGCCAGCGGACGGGACAGGCCCCAGGGTAGCAATCAGCCCCAGCATTTT	CASGRDRPQGSNQPQHF
12	TRBJ2-7	.	.	TRBV19	TGTGCCAGTAAGGGGATGGGCTACGAGCAGTACTTC	CASKGMGYEQYF
15	TRBJ2-7	.	.	TRBV6-5	TGTGCCAGCAGTTACTCTGGCAGAGTTTCCTGCGAGCAGTACTTC	CASSYSGRVSCEQYF
14	TRBJ1-1	.	.	TRBV10-3	TGTGCCATCAGTGGTGGACCCCAGAACACTGAAGCTTTCTTT	CAISGGPQNTEAFF
17	TRBJ2-1	.	.	TRBV4-1	TGCGCCAGCAGCCAAGATCCCCGGGGAATCTCCTACAATGAGCAGTTCTTC	CASSQDPRGISYNEQFF
15	TRBJ1-2	.	TRBD1	TRBV7-3	TGTGCCAGCAGCCCGCAGGAGGCAGGGGGCCATGGCTACACCTTC	CASSPQEAGGHGYTF
14	TRBJ2-7	.	.	TRBV6-6	TGTGCCAGCAGTTACTCGATCGGCTCCTACGAGCAGTACTTC	CASSYSIGSYEQYF
13	TRBJ1-5	.	.	TRBV7-9	TGTGCCAGCAACAGACAGGCAAGTCAGCCCCAGCATTTT	CASNRQASQPQHF
14	TRBJ1-1	.	.	TRBV18	TGTGCCAGCTCACCACCGTCGTTGAACACTGAAGCTTTCTTT	CASSPPSLNTEAFF
13	TRBJ2-1	.	.	TRBV7-3	TGTGCCAGCAGCTTAGATCCCGGCAATGAGCAGTTCTTC	CASSLDPGNEQFF
16	TRBJ2-1	once	TRBD1	TRBV6-5	TGTGCCAGCAGTTACCCGCCGGGACAGTCTTCAAATGAGCAGTTCTTC	CASSYPPGQSSNEQFF
13	TRBJ1-5	few	.	TRBV30	TGTGCCTGGAGTATGCAGTCCAATCAGCCCCAGCATTTT	CAWSMQSNQPQHF
13	TRBJ2-2	.	TRBD1	TRBV2	TGTGCCAGTGGGGGACAGGGGTACGGGGAGCTGTTTTTT	CASGGQGYGELFF
16	TRBJ2-7	.	TRBD2	TRBV30	TGTGCCTGGACCCGGGGGATAGGGAGCGGGAGGGCCGATCAGTACTTC	CAWTRGIGSGRADQYF
16	TRBJ1-1	.	.	TRBV28	TGTGCCAGCAGGTCCCCCCAGACCCTCATGAACACTGAAGCTTTCTTT	CASRSPQTLMNTEAFF
13	TRBJ2-7	once	.	TRBV19	TGTGCCAGTAGTCGCGGGCTCACCTACGAGCAGTACTTC	CASSRGLTYEQYF
11	TRBJ2-1	.	.	TRBV30	TGTGCCTGGAGTCCAGTCAATGAGCAGTTCTTC	CAWSPVNEQFF
14	TRBJ1-1	once	.	TRBV19	TGTGCCAGTAGTATGGGCCGGCAGAACACTGAAGCTTTCTTT	CASSMGRQNTEAFF
16	TRBJ1-3	.	.	TRBV18	TGTGCCAGCTCACCACCCGATGGGGCGCGGGGAAACACCATATATTTT	CASSPPDGARGNTIYF
14	TRBJ1-4	.	.	TRBV2	TGTGCCAGCAGTCTTACAGGGTTTAATGAAAAACTGTTTTTT	CASSLTGFNEKLFF
16	TRBJ1-5	.	.	TRBV27	TGTGCCAGCAGTCCTCGACAGACGATTAGCAATCAGCCCCAGCATTTT	CASSPRQTISNQPQHF
11	TRBJ2-7	.	.	TRBV27	TGTGCCAGCAGTTTATCTGGGAAGCAGTACTTC	CASSLSGKQYF
13	TRBJ2-5	.	.	TRBV6-5	TGTGCCAGCAGCCGGACACCCCAAGAGACCCAGTACTTC	CASSRTPQETQYF
15	TRBJ2-7	.	TRBD1	TRBV15	TGTGCCACCAGCCGTCGGACAGGGGGCCAATACGAGCAGTACTTC	CATSRRTGGQYEQYF
14	TRBJ1-1	.	.	TRBV2	TGTGCCAGCACCTCTTCGGACCTGAACACTGAAGCTTTCTTT	CASTSSDLNTEAFF